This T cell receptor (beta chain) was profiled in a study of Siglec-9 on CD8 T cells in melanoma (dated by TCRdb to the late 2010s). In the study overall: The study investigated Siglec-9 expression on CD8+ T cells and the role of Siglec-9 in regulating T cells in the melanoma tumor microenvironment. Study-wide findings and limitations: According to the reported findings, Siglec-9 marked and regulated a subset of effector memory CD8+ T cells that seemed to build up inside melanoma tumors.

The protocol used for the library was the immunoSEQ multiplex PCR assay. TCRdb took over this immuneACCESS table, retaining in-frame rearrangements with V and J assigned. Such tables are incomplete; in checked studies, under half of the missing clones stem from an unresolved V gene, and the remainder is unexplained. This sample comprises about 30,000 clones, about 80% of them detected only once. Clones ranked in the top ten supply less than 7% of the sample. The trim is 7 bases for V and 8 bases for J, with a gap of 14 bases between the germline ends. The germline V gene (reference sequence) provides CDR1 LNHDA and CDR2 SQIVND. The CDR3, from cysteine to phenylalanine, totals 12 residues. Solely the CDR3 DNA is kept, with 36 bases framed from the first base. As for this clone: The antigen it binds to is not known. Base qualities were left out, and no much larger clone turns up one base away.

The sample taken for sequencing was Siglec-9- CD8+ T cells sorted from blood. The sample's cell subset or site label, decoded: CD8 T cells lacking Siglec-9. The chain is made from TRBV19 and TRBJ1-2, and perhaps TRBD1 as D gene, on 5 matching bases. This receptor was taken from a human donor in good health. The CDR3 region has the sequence CASTMGGYGYTF. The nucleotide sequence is TGTGCCAGTACCATGGGGGGGTACGGCTACACCTTC. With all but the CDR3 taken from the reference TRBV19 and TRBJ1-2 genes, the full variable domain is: DGGITQSPKYLFRKEGQNVTLSCEQNLNHDAMYWYRQDPGQGLRLIYYSQIVNDFQKGDIAEGYSVSREKKESFPLTVTSAQKNPTAFYLCASTMGGYGYTFGSGTRLTVV.